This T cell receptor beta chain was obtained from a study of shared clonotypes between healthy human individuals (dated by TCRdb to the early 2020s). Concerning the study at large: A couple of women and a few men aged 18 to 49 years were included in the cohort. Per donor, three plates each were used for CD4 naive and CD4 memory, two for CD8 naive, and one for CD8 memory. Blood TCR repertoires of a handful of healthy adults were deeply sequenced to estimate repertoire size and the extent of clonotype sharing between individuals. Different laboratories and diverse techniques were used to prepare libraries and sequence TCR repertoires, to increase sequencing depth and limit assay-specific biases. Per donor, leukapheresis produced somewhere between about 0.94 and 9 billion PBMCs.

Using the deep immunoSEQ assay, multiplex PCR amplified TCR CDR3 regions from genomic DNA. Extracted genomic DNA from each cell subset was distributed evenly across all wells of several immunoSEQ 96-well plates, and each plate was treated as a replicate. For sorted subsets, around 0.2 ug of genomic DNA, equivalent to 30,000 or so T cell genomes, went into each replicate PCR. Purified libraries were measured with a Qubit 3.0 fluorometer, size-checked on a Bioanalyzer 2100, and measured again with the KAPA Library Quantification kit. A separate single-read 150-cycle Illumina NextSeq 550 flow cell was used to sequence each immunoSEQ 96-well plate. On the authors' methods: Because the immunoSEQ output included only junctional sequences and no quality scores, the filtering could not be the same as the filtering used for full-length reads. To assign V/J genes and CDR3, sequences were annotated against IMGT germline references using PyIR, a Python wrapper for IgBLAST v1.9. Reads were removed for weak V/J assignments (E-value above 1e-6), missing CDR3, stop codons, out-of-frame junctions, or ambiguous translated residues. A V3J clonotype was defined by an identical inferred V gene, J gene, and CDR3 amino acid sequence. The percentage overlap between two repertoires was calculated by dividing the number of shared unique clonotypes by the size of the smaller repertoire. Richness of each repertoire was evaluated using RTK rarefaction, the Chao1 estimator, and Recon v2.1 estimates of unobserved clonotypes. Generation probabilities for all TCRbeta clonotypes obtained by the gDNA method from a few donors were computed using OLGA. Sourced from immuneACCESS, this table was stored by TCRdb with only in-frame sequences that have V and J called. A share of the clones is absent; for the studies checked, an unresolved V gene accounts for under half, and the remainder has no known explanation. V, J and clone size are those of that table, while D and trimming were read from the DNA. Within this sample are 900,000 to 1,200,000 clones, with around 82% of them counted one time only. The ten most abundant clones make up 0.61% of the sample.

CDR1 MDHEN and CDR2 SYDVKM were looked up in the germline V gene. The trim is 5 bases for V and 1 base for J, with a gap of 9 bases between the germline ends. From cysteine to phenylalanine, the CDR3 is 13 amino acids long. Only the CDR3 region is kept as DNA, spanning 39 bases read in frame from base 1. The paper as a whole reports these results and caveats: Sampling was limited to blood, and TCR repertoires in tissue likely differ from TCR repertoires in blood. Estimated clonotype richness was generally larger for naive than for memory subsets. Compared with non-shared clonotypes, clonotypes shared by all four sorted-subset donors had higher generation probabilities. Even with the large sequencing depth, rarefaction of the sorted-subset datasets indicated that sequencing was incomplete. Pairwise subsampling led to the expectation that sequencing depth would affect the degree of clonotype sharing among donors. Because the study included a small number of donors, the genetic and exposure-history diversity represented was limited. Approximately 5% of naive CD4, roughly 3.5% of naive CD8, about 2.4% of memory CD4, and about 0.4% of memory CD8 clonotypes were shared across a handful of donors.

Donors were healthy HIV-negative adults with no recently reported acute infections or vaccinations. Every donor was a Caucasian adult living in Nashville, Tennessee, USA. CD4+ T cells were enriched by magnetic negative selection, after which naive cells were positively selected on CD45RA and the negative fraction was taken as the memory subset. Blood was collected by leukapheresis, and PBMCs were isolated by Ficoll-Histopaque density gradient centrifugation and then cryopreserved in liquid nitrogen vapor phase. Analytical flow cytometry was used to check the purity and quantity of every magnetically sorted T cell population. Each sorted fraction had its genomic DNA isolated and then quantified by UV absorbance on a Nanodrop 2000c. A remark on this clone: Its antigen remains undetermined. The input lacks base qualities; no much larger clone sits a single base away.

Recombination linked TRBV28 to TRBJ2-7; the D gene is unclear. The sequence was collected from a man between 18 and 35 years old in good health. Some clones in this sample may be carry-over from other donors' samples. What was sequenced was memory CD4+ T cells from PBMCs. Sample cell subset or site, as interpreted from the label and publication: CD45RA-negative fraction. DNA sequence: TGTGCCAGCAGTGAACCCCCTTCCTACGAGCAGTACTTC. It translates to CASSEPPSYEQYF.